This T cell receptor (beta chain) was obtained from a study of control samples from healthy donors and cancer patients. The data were produced by immunoSEQ multiplex PCR, yet TCRdb's version contains in-frame clones alone and is incomplete. The table shows around 51,000 clones, with about nine tenths occurring only once. This CDR3 spans 14 amino acids. Germline loops: CDR1 SNHLY, CDR2 FYNNEI. Trimming took 5 bases from V and 7 from J; bases not matched to a gene: 5. This clone was seen once. The sequence was obtained from a man aged 45-65 years with head and neck cancer. V gene TRBV2 combines with J gene TRBJ1-2, with 12 positions matching TRBD1. Sample: PBMCs. The CDR3: CASSQGTGGGGYTF. For the CDR3, the DNA is TGTGCCAGCAGTCAAGGGACAGGGGGCGGTGGCTACACCTTC.